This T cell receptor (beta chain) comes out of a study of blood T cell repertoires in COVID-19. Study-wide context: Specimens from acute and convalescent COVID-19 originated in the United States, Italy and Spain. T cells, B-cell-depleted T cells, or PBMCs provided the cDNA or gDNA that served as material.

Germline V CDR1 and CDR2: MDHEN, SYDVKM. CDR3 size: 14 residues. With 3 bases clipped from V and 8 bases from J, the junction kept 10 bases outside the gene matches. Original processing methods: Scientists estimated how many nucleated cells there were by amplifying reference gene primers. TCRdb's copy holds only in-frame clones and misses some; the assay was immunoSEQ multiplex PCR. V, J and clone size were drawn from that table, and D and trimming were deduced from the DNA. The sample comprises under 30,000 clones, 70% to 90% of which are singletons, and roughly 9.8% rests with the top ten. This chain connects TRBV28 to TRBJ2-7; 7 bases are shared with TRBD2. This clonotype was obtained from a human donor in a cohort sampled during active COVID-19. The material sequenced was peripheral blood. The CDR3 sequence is CASSLRAGEVKQYF. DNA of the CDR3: TGTGCCAGCAGTTTGAGGGCGGGGGAGGTCAAGCAGTACTTC. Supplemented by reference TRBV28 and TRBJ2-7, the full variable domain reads DVKVTQSSRYLVKRTGEKVFLECVQDMDHENMFWYRQDPGLGLRLIYFSYDVKMKEKGDIPEGYSVSREKKERFSLILESASTNQTSMYLCASSLRAGEVKQYFGPGTRLTVT.